The 29 T cell receptor beta chains in this list originate from one sample, sequenced in a study of T cell responses to AZD1222 COVID-19 vaccine. Sequencing was performed with immunoSEQ multiplex PCR; in TCRdb, only in-frame clones are kept and a portion is missing. The data contain some 140,000 clones, roughly nine tenths of them singletons. The sequenced sample was peripheral blood, obtained on day 0 of AZD1222 vaccination. The receptors come from an adult in good health.

This chain links TRBV2 with TRBJ1-1; D is unclear. The CDR3 runs 13 residues. Germline V gene lookup returns CDR1 SNHLY and CDR2 FYNNEI. V lost 4 bases and J lost 7, with 13 bases in between. Written as DNA, the CDR3 is TGTGCCAGCAGTGTGAGCACGGGTATTGAAGCTTTCTTT. Translation gives CASSVSTGIEAFF.

The genes are TRBV6-5 and TRBJ2-6, with a tentative D call TRBD2 (6 bases). The CDR3 loop spans 15 amino acids. With 5 bases removed from V and 4 bases from J, the gap between germline ends came to 12 bases. CDR1 MNHEY and CDR2 SVGAGI come from the germline V gene. The CDR3 loop reads CASSPGGSGANVLTF. The CDR3 DNA is TGTGCCAGCAGTCCCGGGGGATCAGGGGCCAACGTCCTGACTTTC.

The rearrangement joins TRBV2 to TRBJ1-3; D gene unclear. The germline gives CDR1 SNHLY, CDR2 FYNNEI. The CDR3 is 14 residues long. The CDR3 region has the DNA TGTGCTACCAGCAGCACAGCCTCTGGAAACACCATATATTTT. Residues: CATSSTASGNTIYF.

The chain carries TRBV9 and TRBJ2-2; 10 positions match TRBD2. Losses at the gene ends were 0 bases for V and 6 bases for J; bases not matched to a gene: 8. Germline CDR1 and CDR2: SGDLS and YYNGEE. The CDR3 extends over 17 amino acids. CDR3 protein: CASSVVASGGHPGELFF. CDR3 coding DNA: TGTGCCAGCAGCGTAGTGGCTAGCGGGGGTCACCCCGGGGAGCTGTTTTTT.

This clone was seen only once. This rearrangement joins TRBV12-3 or TRBV12-4 to TRBJ1-1; no clear D gene. The CDR3 is 13 residues long. Trimming removed 3 bases at V and 4 bases at J, with 9 bases between. CDR3 amino acids: CASSFYEGTEAFF. The CDR3 bases are TGTGCCAGCAGTTTCTATGAGGGCACTGAAGCTTTCTTT.

The chain uses TRBV21-1 and TRBJ1-1. TRBV21-1 is designated a pseudogene. The CDR3 is 15 amino acids. The CDR3 protein is CASSLNPRVNTEAFF. The CDR3 bases are TGTGCCAGCAGCTTAAACCCCCGGGTGAACACTGAAGCTTTCTTT.

The chain couples TRBV7-9 to TRBJ2-2, with TRBD1 identical over 11 bases. The CDR3 runs 15 residues. V shed 3 bases and J 5 bases; nucleotides not matched to a gene: 2. Germline-derived CDR1 and CDR2 are SEHNR and FQNEAQ (reference sequence). The CDR3 sequence is CASSFRDRGTGELFF. CDR3 nucleotide sequence: TGTGCCAGCAGCTTCCGGGACAGGGGGACCGGGGAGCTGTTTTTT.

This clone was seen just once. The chain uses TRBV30 and TRBJ2-3; D is tentatively TRBD1 or TRBD2 (6 bases each). Germline assignment: CDR1 GTSNPN and CDR2 SVGIG (reference sequence). Trimming took off 2 bases at V and 6 bases at J, with 18 bases between the two ends. The CDR3 contains 15 residues. CDR3 sequence: CAWSYNRGAADTQYF. The CDR3 bases are TGTGCCTGGAGTTACAATAGGGGGGCGGCGGATACGCAGTATTTT.

The gene calls are TRBV28 and TRBJ2-7; D is unclear. The germline V gene encodes CDR1 MDHEN and CDR2 SYDVKM. The CDR3 sequence is 15 residues long. With 7 bases removed from V and 4 bases from J, the gap between germline ends came to 20 bases. The CDR3 DNA reads as TGTGCCAGCAACCATCCGGGCCGATTCGATTACGAGCAGTACTTC. This gives the protein CASNHPGRFDYEQYF.

This rearrangement joins TRBV19 to TRBJ1-5, with TRBD1 matching over 9 bases. This CDR3 comprises 15 residues. Per the germline V gene, CDR1 is LNHDA and CDR2 is SQIVND (reference sequence). Trimming removed 7 bases from V and 0 bases from J; junction bases left unmatched: 4. CDR3 DNA sequence: TGTGCCAGTATTCGGACAGGGGATAGCAATCAGCCCCAGCATTTT. Translating it yields CASIRTGDSNQPQHF.

The chain couples TRBV28 to TRBJ1-3; D gene unclear. The V end lost 6 bases, the J end lost 8 bases, and 11 bases lay between the germline ends. The V gene's germline CDR1 is MDHEN and CDR2 SYDVKM. This CDR3 is 12 amino acids long. For the CDR3, the DNA is TGTGCCAGCAGGTCATCCGAGGACACCATATATTTT. Translation gives CASRSSEDTIYF.

The CDR3 DNA follows: TGTGCCAGCAGTTACAGGACAGGAGACACTGAAGCTTTCTTT. It is translated as CASSYRTGDTEAFF. The chain links TRBV7-2 to TRBJ1-1; 7 nucleotides align to TRBD1. The V gene end was trimmed by 6 bases and the J gene end by 3 bases; junction bases not matched to a gene: 7. Germline V CDR1 and CDR2: SGHTA, FQGNSA. The CDR3 length is 14 residues.

This chain connects TRBV18 to TRBJ2-2; D is uncertain. The CDR3 has 15 residues. V gave up 0 bases and J gave up 4 bases, with 9 bases separating them. Germline V CDR1 and CDR2: KGHSH, LQKENI. The CDR3 loop is CASSPPAVGTGELFF. The CDR3 coding sequence is TGTGCCAGCTCACCACCGGCGGTAGGCACCGGGGAGCTGTTTTTT.

In this sample, this clone turned up a few times. The J gene is TRBJ1-1, the V gene TRBV29-1; a possible D gene is TRBD1 (5 bases). V gave up 4 bases and J gave up 4 bases, with 16 bases separating them. Germline CDR1 reads SQVTM; CDR2 reads ANQGSEA. The CDR3 loop spans 14 amino acids. CDR3 protein: CSVVGGVGSTEAFF. The CDR3 DNA sequence: TGCAGCGTTGTGGGGGGGGTAGGGAGCACTGAAGCTTTCTTT.

The chain joins TRBV5-6 to TRBJ1-4; unclear D gene. CDR1 SGHDT and CDR2 YYEEEE come from the germline V gene. The CDR3 contains 13 residues. Deletions cut 0 bases from V and 6 bases from J, with 6 bases between. CDR3 sequence (DNA): TGTGCCAGCAGCTTGGCCCCGGATGAAAAACTGTTTTTT. Translation: CASSLAPDEKLFF.

This clone was detected only a few times. J is TRBJ1-6 and V is TRBV6-5; TRBD1 aligns across 8 bases. The V segment lost 5 bases and the J segment 9 bases; nucleotides outside the gene matches: 9. The germline V gene has CDR1 MNHEY and CDR2 SVGAGI. CDR3 length: 15 amino acids. DNA for the CDR3: TGTGCCAGCAGTACTCGACAGGGGTTGGGTTCACCCCTCCACTTT. Encoded protein: CASSTRQGLGSPLHF.

This rearrangement joins TRBV21-1 to TRBJ1-1. TRBV21-1 is a documented pseudogene. CDR3 length: 13 residues. CDR3 sequence (DNA): TGTGCCGACCCTCGTAGGGTGAACACTGAAGCTTTCTTT. Translating gives CADPRRVNTEAFF.

This rearrangement joins TRBV3-1 (or the pseudogene TRBV3-2) to TRBJ1-3, with TRBD1 as a possible D gene (5 bases). The V end was cut by 2 bases, the J end by 0 bases, with 20 bases between. The CDR3 is made up of 19 amino acids. Germline lookup yields CDR1 LGHDT and CDR2 YNNKEL (reference sequence). The CDR3 DNA is TGTGCCAGCAGCCAACAAATGGCCCGGTGGGGGAGCTCTGGAAACACCATATATTTT. Translating it yields CASSQQMARWGSSGNTIYF.

CDR3: CASSQEALGGSNQPQHF. The CDR3 DNA reads TGCGCCAGCAGCCAAGAGGCTTTGGGAGGAAGCAATCAGCCCCAGCATTTT. The chain employs TRBV4-3 and TRBJ1-5; D remains ambiguous. CDR1 is LGHNA and CDR2 is YSLEER in the germline V gene. Deletions cut 0 bases from V and 1 base from J, with 13 bases between. The CDR3 is 17 residues long.

V is TRBV7-2 and J is TRBJ2-7; 7 bases match TRBD2. The CDR3 has 15 amino acids. CDR1 and CDR2 (germline): SGHTA, FQGNSA. Germline trimming cut 1 base from V and 1 base from J; bases unmatched to any gene: 4. The CDR3 nucleotides read TGTGCCAGCAGCTTAGTCCCGGGGGGTTCCTACGAGCAGTACTTC. It is translated as CASSLVPGGSYEQYF. The complete variable domain, with remaining parts taken from reference TRBV7-2 and TRBJ2-7, reads GAGVSQSPSNKVTEKGKDVELRCDPISGHTALYWYRQSLGQGLEFLIYFQGNSAPDKSGLPSDRFSAERTGGSVSTLTIQRTQQEDSAVYLCASSLVPGGSYEQYFGPGTRLTVT.

V and J are TRBV5-4 and TRBJ2-1; D unclear. CDR3 length equals 15 residues. From germline, CDR1 is SGHNT and CDR2 YYREEE (reference sequence). Between the trimmed V and J ends, which lost 2 bases and 7 bases, there was a span of 16 bases. The CDR3 reads CASSLARFGVNEQFF. The CDR3 DNA reads as TGTGCCAGCAGCTTAGCCCGTTTTGGGGTAAATGAGCAGTTCTTC.

V and J are TRBV9 and TRBJ1-4; 12 bases match TRBD1. J lost 6 bases, V lost 0 bases, and 6 bases had no gene match. Germline values: CDR1 SGDLS, CDR2 YYNGEE. The CDR3 spans 17 residues. In DNA, the CDR3 is TGTGCCAGCAGCGTAGGGGACAGGGGGCGCGCGTATGAAAAACTGTTTTTT. Amino acid sequence: CASSVGDRGRAYEKLFF.

The gene calls are TRBV7-6 and TRBJ2-1; either TRBD1 or TRBD2 may supply D (5 bases each). The CDR3 has 16 amino acids. V gave up 1 base and J gave up 5 bases, with 15 bases separating them. Germline CDR1 reads SGHVS; CDR2 reads FNYEAQ. CDR3 amino acids: CASSLGLGDSDNEQFF. The CDR3 nucleotides read TGTGCCAGCAGCTTAGGGCTGGGGGATAGCGACAATGAGCAGTTCTTC.

This chain links TRBV29-1 with TRBJ2-7; 7 bases are a match to TRBD2. The CDR3 runs 13 residues. With V trimmed by 5 bases and J by 5 bases, 9 bases remained unmatched. CDR1 and CDR2 (germline): SQVTM, ANQGSEA. CDR3 coding DNA: TGCAGCGTTCGGGGGGATCCGATTCACGAGCAGTACTTC. Its protein product is CSVRGDPIHEQYF.

The V gene is TRBV12-3 or TRBV12-4, the J gene TRBJ1-1; the D is unclear. With 8 bases removed from V and 4 bases from J, the gap between germline ends came to 5 bases. CDR3 length equals 10 residues. The CDR3 DNA reads TGTGCCAGCGTTAGCACTGAAGCTTTCTTT. Its protein is CASVSTEAFF.

This chain connects TRBV11-2 to TRBJ2-1; tentatively, D is TRBD1 or TRBD2 (5 bases each). CDR1 is SGHAT and CDR2 is FQNNGV in the germline V gene. V dropped 7 bases and J dropped 5 bases, with 24 bases sitting between them. The CDR3 length is 17 residues. The CDR3 region is CASTPRRRLLGDNEQFF. CDR3 in DNA: TGTGCCAGCACCCCTCGAAGGCGGCTCCTGGGGGACAATGAGCAGTTCTTC.

J is TRBJ2-4 and V is TRBV19; 12 nucleotides align to TRBD2. The CDR3 consists of 17 residues. The V segment lost 5 bases and the J segment 0 bases; nucleotides outside the gene matches: 5. Per the germline V gene, CDR1 is LNHDA and CDR2 is SQIVND (reference sequence). CDR3 nucleotides: TGTGCCAGTAGTTCGCTAGCGGGGGGGCTAGCCAAAAACATTCAGTACTTC. Translated, it gives CASSSLAGGLAKNIQYF. The whole variable domain, filled in from reference TRBV19 and TRBJ2-4, reads DGGITQSPKYLFRKEGQNVTLSCEQNLNHDAMYWYRQDPGQGLRLIYYSQIVNDFQKGDIAEGYSVSREKKESFPLTVTSAQKNPTAFYLCASSSLAGGLAKNIQYFGAGTRLSVL.

The CDR3 coding sequence is TGTGCCAGCAGCCGCCGGGACTCCCTCTCCTACGAGCAGTACTTC. This encodes CASSRRDSLSYEQYF. The rearrangement links TRBV7-2 to TRBJ2-7, with a weak D call TRBD2 (6 bases). The ends were cut back, 5 bases at V and 0 bases at J, with 14 bases in the middle. In germline, CDR1 is SGHTA, CDR2 FQGNSA. This CDR3 has 15 amino acids.

This chain links TRBV18 with TRBJ2-5; TRBD1 agrees at 7 bases. Losses at the gene ends were 3 bases for V and 5 bases for J; bases not matched to a gene: 6. The CDR3 is 14 amino acids. In germline, CDR1 is KGHSH, CDR2 LQKENI. Here the CDR3 reads CASSPKTGLETQYF. The CDR3, as DNA: TGTGCCAGCTCACCCAAGACAGGGTTGGAGACCCAGTACTTC.